This entry concerns a single T cell receptor beta chain. No antigen is known for it. The sample is drawn from a study of PD-1 blockade in classical Hodgkin lymphoma. Findings of the study overall: Patients newly diagnosed and complete responders had comparable baseline diversity. Any patient who commenced nivolumab under 1 year after ASCT was excluded. Newly diagnosed patients reportedly had lower baseline TCR diversity than healthy donors.

Following autologous stem cell transplantation, relapse occurred in every patient, and exposure to brentuximab vedotin varied. The protocol was immunoSEQ multiplex PCR, while the TCRdb copy is restricted to in-frame clones and leaves out a portion. The data hold approximately 34,000 clones, with around 82% observed a single time. J gave up 3 bases and V 2 bases, and 6 bases lay outside the gene matches. This CDR3 is built from 14 residues. The germline V gene has CDR1 GTSNPN and CDR2 SVGIG (reference sequence). The J gene is TRBJ2-5, the V gene TRBV30; TRBD2 matches at 7 bases. The source of this sequence is a human donor with classical Hodgkin lymphoma. The specimen was peripheral blood mononuclear cells (PBMCs), collected at baseline. The CDR3 protein is CAWSWGGGKETQYF. DNA of the CDR3: TGTGCCTGGAGTTGGGGGGGTGGGAAAGAGACCCAGTACTTC. The entire variable domain, with the rest obtained from reference TRBV30 and TRBJ2-5, is as follows: SQTIHQWPATLVQPVGSPLSLECTVEGTSNPNLYWYRQAAGRGLQLLFYSVGIGQISSEVPQNLSASRPQDRQFILSSKKLLLSDSGFYLCAWSWGGGKETQYFGPGTRLLVL.